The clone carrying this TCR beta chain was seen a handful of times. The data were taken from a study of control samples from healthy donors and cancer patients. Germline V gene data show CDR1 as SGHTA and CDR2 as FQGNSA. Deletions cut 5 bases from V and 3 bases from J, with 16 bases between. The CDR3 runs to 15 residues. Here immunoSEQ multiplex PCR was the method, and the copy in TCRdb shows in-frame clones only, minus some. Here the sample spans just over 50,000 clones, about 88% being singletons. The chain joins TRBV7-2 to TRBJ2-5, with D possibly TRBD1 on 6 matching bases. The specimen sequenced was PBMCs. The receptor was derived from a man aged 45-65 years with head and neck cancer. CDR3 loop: CASSPPGQPKETQYF. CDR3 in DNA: TGTGCCAGCAGCCCACCCGGACAGCCAAAAGAGACCCAGTACTTC.